This T cell receptor beta chain appears in the sequencing data of a study of T cells in narcolepsy. Whole-study findings and limits: HCRT-specific and TRIB2-specific autoreactive clonotypes appeared among same-patient CSF and blood CD4+ clonotypes.

Clones were sequenced by immunoSEQ multiplex PCR, and TCRdb holds only the in-frame ones, with some missing. The sample consists of approximately 31,000 clones, 78% of them appearing once. A remark on this clone: No antigen is known for it.

This clonotype originated in a human donor with narcolepsy. Sequencing was carried out using CD45RA- memory CD4+ T cells from PBMCs.

For the CDR3, the DNA is TGTGCCAGTAGGTCTAGAGGGACAGCGGGCGAGCAGTACTTC. Amino acid sequence: CASRSRGTAGEQYF. The chain joins TRBV19 to TRBJ2-7; a weak D match, TRBD1 (7 bases). V lost 6 bases to trimming and J lost 6 bases, with 18 bases between them. This CDR3 has 14 residues. Germline lookup yields CDR1 LNHDA and CDR2 SQIVND (reference sequence).